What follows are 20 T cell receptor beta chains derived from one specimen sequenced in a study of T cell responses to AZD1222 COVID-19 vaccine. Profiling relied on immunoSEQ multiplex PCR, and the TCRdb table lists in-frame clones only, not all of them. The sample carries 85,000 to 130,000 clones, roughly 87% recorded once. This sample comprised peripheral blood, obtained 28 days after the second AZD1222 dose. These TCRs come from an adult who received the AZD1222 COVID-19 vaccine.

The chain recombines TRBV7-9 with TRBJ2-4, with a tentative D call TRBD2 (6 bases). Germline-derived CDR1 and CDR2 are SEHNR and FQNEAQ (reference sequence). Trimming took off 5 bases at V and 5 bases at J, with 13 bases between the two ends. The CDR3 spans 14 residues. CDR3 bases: TGTGCCAGCAGCCCCACCGGGACTCAAAACATTCAGTACTTC. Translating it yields CASSPTGTQNIQYF.

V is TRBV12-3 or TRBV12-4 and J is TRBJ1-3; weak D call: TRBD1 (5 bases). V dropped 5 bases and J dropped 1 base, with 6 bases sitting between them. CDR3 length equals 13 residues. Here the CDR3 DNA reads TGTGCCAGCAGTGGGACGTCTGGAAACACCATATATTTT. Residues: CASSGTSGNTIYF.

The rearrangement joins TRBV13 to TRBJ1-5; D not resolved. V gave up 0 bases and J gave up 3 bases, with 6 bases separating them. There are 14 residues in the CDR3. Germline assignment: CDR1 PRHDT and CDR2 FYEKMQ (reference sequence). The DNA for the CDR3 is TGTGCCAGCAGCTTAGGCCGACCCAATCAGCCCCAGCATTTT. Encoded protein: CASSLGRPNQPQHF.

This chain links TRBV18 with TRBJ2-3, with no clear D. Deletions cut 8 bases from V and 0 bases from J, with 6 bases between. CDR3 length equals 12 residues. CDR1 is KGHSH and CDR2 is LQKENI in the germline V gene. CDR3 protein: CASRRSTDTQYF. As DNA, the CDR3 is TGTGCCAGCCGACGGAGCACAGATACGCAGTATTTT.

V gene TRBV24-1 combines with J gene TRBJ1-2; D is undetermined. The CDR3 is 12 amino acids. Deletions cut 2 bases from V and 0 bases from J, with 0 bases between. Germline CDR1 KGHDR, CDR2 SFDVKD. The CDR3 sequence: CATSDSNYGYTF. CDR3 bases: TGTGCCACCAGTGATTCTAACTATGGCTACACCTTC.

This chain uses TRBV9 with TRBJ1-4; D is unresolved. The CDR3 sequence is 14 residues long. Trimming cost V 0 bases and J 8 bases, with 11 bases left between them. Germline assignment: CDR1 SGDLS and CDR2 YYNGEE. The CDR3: CASSVDGFGEKLFF. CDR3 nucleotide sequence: TGTGCCAGCAGCGTAGACGGATTCGGCGAAAAACTGTTTTTT.

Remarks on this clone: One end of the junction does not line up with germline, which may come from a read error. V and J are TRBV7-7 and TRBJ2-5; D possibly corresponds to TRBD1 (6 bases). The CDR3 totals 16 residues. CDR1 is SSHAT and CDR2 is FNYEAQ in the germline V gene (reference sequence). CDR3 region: CASSSSVRGPGETQYF. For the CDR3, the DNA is TGTGCTAGCAGTTCGTCAGTCAGGGGACCGGGAGAGACCCAGTACTTC.

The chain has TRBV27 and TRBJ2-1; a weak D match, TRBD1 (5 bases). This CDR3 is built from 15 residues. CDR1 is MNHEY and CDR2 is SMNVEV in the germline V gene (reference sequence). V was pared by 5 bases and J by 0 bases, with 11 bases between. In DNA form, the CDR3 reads TGTGCCAGCAGTCCAGGGCTAAACTCCTACAATGAGCAGTTCTTC. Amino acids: CASSPGLNSYNEQFF.

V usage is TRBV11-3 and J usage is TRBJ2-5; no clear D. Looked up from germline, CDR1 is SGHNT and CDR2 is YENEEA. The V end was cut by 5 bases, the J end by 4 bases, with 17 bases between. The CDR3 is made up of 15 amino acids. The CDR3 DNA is TGTGCCAGCAGCCGAGGACGGCGTCTGGGAGAGACCCAGTACTTC. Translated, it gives CASSRGRRLGETQYF. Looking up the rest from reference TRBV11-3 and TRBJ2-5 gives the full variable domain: EAGVVQSPRYKIIEKKQPVAFWCNPISGHNTLYWYLQNLGQGPELLIRYENEEAVDDSQLPKDRFSAERLKGVDSTLKIQPAELGDSAVYLCASSRGRRLGETQYFGPGTRLLVL.

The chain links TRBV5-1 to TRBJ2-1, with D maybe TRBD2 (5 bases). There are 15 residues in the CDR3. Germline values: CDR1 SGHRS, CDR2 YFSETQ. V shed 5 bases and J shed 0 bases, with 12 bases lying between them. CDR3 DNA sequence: TGCGCCAGCAGAGAGACGGGGAGCTCCTACAATGAGCAGTTCTTC. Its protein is CASRETGSSYNEQFF. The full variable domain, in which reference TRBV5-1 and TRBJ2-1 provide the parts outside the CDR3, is KAGVTQTPRYLIKTRGQQVTLSCSPISGHRSVSWYQQTPGQGLQFLFEYFSETQRNKGNFPGRFSGRQFSNSRSEMNVSTLELGDSALYLCASRETGSSYNEQFFGPGTRLTVL.

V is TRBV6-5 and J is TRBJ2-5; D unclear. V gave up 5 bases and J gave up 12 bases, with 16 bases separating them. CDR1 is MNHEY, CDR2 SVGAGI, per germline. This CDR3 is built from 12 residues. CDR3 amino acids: CASSHRTDREYF. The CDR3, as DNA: TGTGCCAGCAGTCACCGGACGGACCGAGAGTACTTC.

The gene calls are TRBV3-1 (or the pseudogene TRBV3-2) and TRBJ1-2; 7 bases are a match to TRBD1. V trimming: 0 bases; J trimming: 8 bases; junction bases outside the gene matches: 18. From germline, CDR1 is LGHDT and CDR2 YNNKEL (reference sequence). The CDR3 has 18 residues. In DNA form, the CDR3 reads TGTGCCAGCAGCCAAGAATCGCCGGGGACAGCAACTACGGGGGGCTACACCTTC. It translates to CASSQESPGTATTGGYTF.

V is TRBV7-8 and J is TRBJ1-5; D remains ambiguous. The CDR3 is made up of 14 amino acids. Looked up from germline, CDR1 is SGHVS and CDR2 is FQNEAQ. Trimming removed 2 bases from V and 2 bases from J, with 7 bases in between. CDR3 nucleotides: TGTGCCAGCAGCTTATCTCAAGGCAATCAGCCCCAGCATTTT. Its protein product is CASSLSQGNQPQHF.

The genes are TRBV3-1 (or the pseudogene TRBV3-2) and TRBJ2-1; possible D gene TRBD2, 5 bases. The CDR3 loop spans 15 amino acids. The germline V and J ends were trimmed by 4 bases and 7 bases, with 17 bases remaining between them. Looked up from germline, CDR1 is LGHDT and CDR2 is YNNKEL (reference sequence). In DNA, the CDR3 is TGTGCCAGCAGCCCCCGCTTAGCGCTCCAGAATGAGCAGTTCTTC. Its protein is CASSPRLALQNEQFF.

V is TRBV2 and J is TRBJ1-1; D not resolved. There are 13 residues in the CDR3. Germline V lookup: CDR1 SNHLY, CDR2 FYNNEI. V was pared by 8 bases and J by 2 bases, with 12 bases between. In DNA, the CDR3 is TGTGCCAGCGCTAAGACGGAAAACACTGAAGCTTTCTTT. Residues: CASAKTENTEAFF.

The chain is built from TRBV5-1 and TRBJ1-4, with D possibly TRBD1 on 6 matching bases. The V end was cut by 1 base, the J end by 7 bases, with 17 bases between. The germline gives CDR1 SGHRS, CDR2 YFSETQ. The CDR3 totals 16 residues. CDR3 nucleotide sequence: TGCGCCAGCAGCTTGTCCAGGGGAGGGCAGGCTGAAAAACTGTTTTTT. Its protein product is CASSLSRGGQAEKLFF. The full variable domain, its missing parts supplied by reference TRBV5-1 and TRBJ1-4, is KAGVTQTPRYLIKTRGQQVTLSCSPISGHRSVSWYQQTPGQGLQFLFEYFSETQRNKGNFPGRFSGRQFSNSRSEMNVSTLELGDSALYLCASSLSRGGQAEKLFFGSGTQLSVL.

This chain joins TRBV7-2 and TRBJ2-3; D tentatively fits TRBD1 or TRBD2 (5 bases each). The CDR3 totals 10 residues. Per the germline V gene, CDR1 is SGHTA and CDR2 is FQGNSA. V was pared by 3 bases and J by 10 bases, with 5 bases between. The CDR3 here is CASSLGAQYF. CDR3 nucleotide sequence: TGTGCCAGCAGCTTGGGGGCGCAGTATTTT.

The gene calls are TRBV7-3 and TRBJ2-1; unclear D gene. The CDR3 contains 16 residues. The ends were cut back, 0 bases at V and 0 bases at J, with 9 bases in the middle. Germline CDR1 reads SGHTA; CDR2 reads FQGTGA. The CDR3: CASSLTPLSSYNEQFF. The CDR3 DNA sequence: TGTGCCAGCAGCTTAACGCCCCTTAGCTCCTACAATGAGCAGTTCTTC.

The CDR3 region has the DNA TGCGCCAGCAGCCAAGGAGGGACAGGGGTGGGAGCCACTTGGGGCTACACCTTC. It is translated as CASSQGGTGVGATWGYTF. V is TRBV4-1 and J is TRBJ1-2, with TRBD1 identical over 10 bases. The trim removed 1 base at V and 8 bases at J, leaving 16 bases unmatched. Germline CDR1 is MGHRA and CDR2 is YSYEKL. This CDR3 is built from 18 residues.

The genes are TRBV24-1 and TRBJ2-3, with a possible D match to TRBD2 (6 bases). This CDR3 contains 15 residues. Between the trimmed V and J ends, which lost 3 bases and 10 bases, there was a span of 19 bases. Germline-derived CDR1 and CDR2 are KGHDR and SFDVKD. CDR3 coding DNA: TGTGCCACCAGTGATCCCGGGACTCCCGGTGGGTCGCAGTATTTT. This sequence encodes CATSDPGTPGGSQYF.